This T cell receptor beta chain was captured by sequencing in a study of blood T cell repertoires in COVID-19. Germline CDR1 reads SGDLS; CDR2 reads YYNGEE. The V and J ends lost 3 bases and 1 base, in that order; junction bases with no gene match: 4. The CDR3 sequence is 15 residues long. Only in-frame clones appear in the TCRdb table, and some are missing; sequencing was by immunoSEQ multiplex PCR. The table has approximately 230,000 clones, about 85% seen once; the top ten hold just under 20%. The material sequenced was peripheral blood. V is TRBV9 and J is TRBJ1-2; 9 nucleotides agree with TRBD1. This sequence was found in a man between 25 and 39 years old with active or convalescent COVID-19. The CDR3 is CASSEGTGYNYGYTF. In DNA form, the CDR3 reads TGTGCCAGCAGCGAGGGGACAGGGTATAACTATGGCTACACCTTC.